The source of this T cell receptor (beta chain) is a study of control samples from healthy donors and cancer patients. The protocol was immunoSEQ multiplex PCR, while the TCRdb copy is restricted to in-frame clones and leaves out a portion. This table has about 130,000 clones, around nine tenths appearing once. This CDR3 region has 14 residues. Between the trimmed V and J ends, which lost 2 bases and 2 bases, there was a span of 6 bases. The sample comprised blood. The V and J genes are TRBV23-1 and TRBJ2-2; D unresolved. TRBV23-1 is marked as an open reading frame, function uncertain. The receptor's source is a man aged 40-49 years in good health. The CDR3 here is CASSQGPNTGELFF. As DNA, the CDR3 is TGCGCCAGCAGTCAAGGGCCCAACACCGGGGAGCTGTTTTTT.